Shown below are 4 T cell receptor beta chains from a single sample sequenced in a study of OX40 agonist ivuxolimab in advanced cancers. Clones were read by immunoSEQ multiplex PCR, and TCRdb kept only the in-frame ones, dropping some. The data contain tens of thousands of clones, approximately 90% of them singletons. Here the sequenced sample was CD4+ or CD8+ T cells sorted from blood, taken in a trial of the OX40 agonist ivuxolimab. Receptors were obtained from an adult with an advanced solid tumor such as melanoma, head and neck, liver or kidney cancer.

The chain uses TRBV5-1 and TRBJ2-7, with D possibly being TRBD2 (6 bases). The CDR3 contains 15 residues. The germline gives CDR1 SGHRS, CDR2 YFSETQ. V shed 4 bases and J shed 3 bases, with 17 bases lying between them. CDR3 nucleotide sequence: TGCGCCAGCAGCGTAGAAGGGAGGCCTAGCTACGAGCAGTACTTC. Translating it yields CASSVEGRPSYEQYF.

This chain links TRBV7-3 with TRBJ2-3; D gene uncertain. The CDR3 has 13 residues. The V end was cut by 3 bases, the J end by 3 bases, with 7 bases between. The germline gives CDR1 SGHTA, CDR2 FQGTGA. The CDR3: CASSLLGTDTQYF. The CDR3 DNA is TGTGCCAGCAGCTTGTTGGGGACAGATACGCAGTATTTT.

The V call is TRBV9, the J call TRBJ2-5, with D maybe TRBD2 (5 bases). Trimming cost V 6 bases and J 2 bases, with 17 bases left between them. The CDR3 consists of 15 residues. Germline V gene lookup returns CDR1 SGDLS and CDR2 YYNGEE. This chain's CDR3 is CASTLRGSSQETQYF. The CDR3 DNA is TGTGCCAGCACCTTACGTGGGAGCTCTCAAGAGACCCAGTACTTC.

This clone was recorded at least ten times. The chain combines TRBV2 with TRBJ1-1, with D uncertain. Germline CDR1 and CDR2: SNHLY and FYNNEI. There are 14 residues in the CDR3. V was clipped by 1 base and J by 0 bases, with 6 bases between them. This CDR3 reads CASSEGVLNTEAFF. In DNA form, the CDR3 reads TGTGCCAGCAGTGAAGGGGTCCTGAACACTGAAGCTTTCTTT.